The 28 T cell receptor beta chains listed next were all sequenced from one sample in a study of blood T cell repertoires in COVID-19. Assay: immunoSEQ multiplex PCR; the TCRdb copy retains only in-frame clones and omits some. The repertoire has over 250,000 clones, almost 85% of them found once; the top ten carry approximately 5.1%. Source material: peripheral blood. These receptors were taken from a man in his fifties or sixties with active or convalescent COVID-19.

This clone was recorded once. The V gene is TRBV7-9, the J gene TRBJ2-1; perhaps TRBD2 as D (7 bases). The CDR3 loop spans 15 amino acids. CDR1 and CDR2 from the germline V gene are SEHNR and FQNEAQ (reference sequence). The V end lost 2 bases, the J end lost 9 bases, and 17 bases lay between the germline ends. CDR3 coding DNA: TGTGCCAGCAGCTTATTGGGGGGGCGTCCAGGTGAGCAGTTCTTC. Amino acids: CASSLLGGRPGEQFF. The full variable domain, its missing parts supplied by reference TRBV7-9 and TRBJ2-1, is DTGVSQNPRHKITKRGQNVTFRCDPISEHNRLYWYRQTLGQGPEFLTYFQNEAQLEKSRLLSDRFSAERPKGSFSTLEIQRTEQGDSAMYLCASSLLGGRPGEQFFGPGTRLTVL.

This rearrangement joins TRBV3-1 (or the pseudogene TRBV3-2) to TRBJ2-1, with unresolved D. The CDR3 extends over 13 amino acids. The V gene's germline CDR1 is LGHDT and CDR2 YNNKEL (reference sequence). V was trimmed by 4 bases and J by 5 bases, leaving 9 bases between them. CDR3 sequence (DNA): TGTGCCAGCAGCCGAGTAGCCGACAATGAGCAGTTCTTC. Translation gives CASSRVADNEQFF.

The sample holds many counts of this clone. The rearrangement links TRBV19 to TRBJ1-1; 10 nucleotides line up with TRBD1. With V trimmed by 3 bases and J by 5 bases, 3 bases remained unmatched. This CDR3 has 14 residues. Germline CDR1 and CDR2: LNHDA and SQIVND (reference sequence). For the CDR3, the DNA is TGTGCCAGTAGTATCGGGGACAGGGGAACTGAAGCTTTCTTT. Its translation is CASSIGDRGTEAFF.

The rearrangement joins TRBV4-3 to TRBJ2-1; 7 bases map to TRBD2. With V trimmed by 0 bases and J by 7 bases, 12 bases remained unmatched. This CDR3 is 17 amino acids long. CDR1 is LGHNA, CDR2 YSLEER, per germline. The CDR3 DNA is TGCGCCAGCAGCCAAGATTACGGGGGGACCGTTGGAAATGAGCAGTTCTTC. Translated: CASSQDYGGTVGNEQFF.

J is TRBJ2-7 and V is TRBV30, with 7 bases aligning to TRBD1. The CDR3 is 13 amino acids. Germline-derived CDR1 and CDR2 are GTSNPN and SVGIG (reference sequence). V lost 2 bases, J lost 1 base, and 2 bases stayed unmatched. The DNA for the CDR3 is TGTGCCTGGAGTCCGGGACAGTCCTACGAGCAGTACTTC. Protein product: CAWSPGQSYEQYF.

The chain links TRBV4-1 to TRBJ2-5, with D unclear. The CDR3 runs 16 residues. With 1 base removed from V and 2 bases from J, the gap between germline ends came to 14 bases. Germline values: CDR1 MGHRA, CDR2 YSYEKL. In DNA, the CDR3 is TGCGCCAGCAGCCAAGGTCCCCCCGGCGGTCAAGAGACCCAGTACTTC. Its protein product is CASSQGPPGGQETQYF.

This clone was picked up one time. The chain joins TRBV7-9 to TRBJ2-2; D is uncertain. Deletions cut 2 bases from V and 3 bases from J, with 13 bases between. Germline assignment: CDR1 SEHNR and CDR2 FQNEAQ (reference sequence). The CDR3 runs to 16 residues. CDR3 bases: TGTGCCAGCAGCTTATCTGCCGGAGCATACACCGGGGAGCTGTTTTTT. Its translation: CASSLSAGAYTGELFF. Complete variable domain (other parts from reference TRBV7-9 and TRBJ2-2): DTGVSQNPRHKITKRGQNVTFRCDPISEHNRLYWYRQTLGQGPEFLTYFQNEAQLEKSRLLSDRFSAERPKGSFSTLEIQRTEQGDSAMYLCASSLSAGAYTGELFFGEGSRLTVL.

The V call is TRBV19, the J call TRBJ2-1; TRBD2 aligns across 12 bases. CDR1 is LNHDA, CDR2 SQIVND, per germline (reference sequence). The CDR3 loop spans 16 amino acids. V lost 2 bases and J lost 3; bases outside the gene matches: 2. The CDR3 reads CASSILTSGSYNEQFF. The CDR3 nucleotides read TGTGCCAGTAGTATACTGACTAGCGGGAGCTACAATGAGCAGTTCTTC.

The genes are TRBV4-2 and TRBJ1-2; no definite D call. The V gene lost 1 base and the J gene lost 2 bases, with 11 bases spanning the gap. Germline V gives CDR1 LGHNA, CDR2 YNFKEQ. The CDR3 totals 15 residues. CDR3 coding DNA: TGTGCCAGCAGCCAAGTCGGCGGGCGCAACTATGGCTACACCTTC. Translating it yields CASSQVGGRNYGYTF.

This chain connects TRBV29-1 to TRBJ2-7; 7 bases fit TRBD1. CDR1 is SQVTM and CDR2 is ANQGSEA in the germline V gene. The trim removed 7 bases at V and 7 bases at J, leaving 13 bases unmatched. The CDR3 loop spans 13 amino acids. CDR3: CSGRQGQSGEQYF. The DNA for the CDR3 is TGCAGCGGAAGACAGGGACAATCGGGGGAGCAGTACTTC.

The V and J genes are TRBV27 and TRBJ1-5; 7 positions agree with TRBD1. Germline trimming cut 8 bases from V and 9 bases from J; bases unmatched to any gene: 13. The CDR3 contains 14 residues. Per the germline V gene, CDR1 is MNHEY and CDR2 is SMNVEV (reference sequence). For the CDR3, the DNA is TGTGCCAGCTTCTTAAGCAGGGGGGTAGGGCCCCAGCATTTT. Its protein is CASFLSRGVGPQHF.

The genes are TRBV12-3 or TRBV12-4 and TRBJ1-1; unclear D gene. This CDR3 region has 13 residues. V was cut by 8 bases and J by 0 bases, with 10 bases left in between. The CDR3 loop is CASGPTLNTEAFF. The CDR3 region has the DNA TGTGCCAGCGGTCCCACTCTGAACACTGAAGCTTTCTTT.

V is TRBV11-1 and J is TRBJ2-3; no reliable D call. The V gene lost 3 bases and the J gene lost 6 bases, with 13 bases spanning the gap. Germline assignment: CDR1 SGHAT and CDR2 FQDESV (reference sequence). The CDR3 extends over 14 amino acids. CDR3 bases: TGTGCCAGCAGCTTTGAGGCAAGTTCCGATACGCAGTATTTT. Protein product: CASSFEASSDTQYF.

The chain has TRBV28 and TRBJ1-1; 7 bases align to TRBD1. V lost 5 bases and J lost 5; bases outside the gene matches: 11. Germline V gene sequence: CDR1 MDHEN, CDR2 SYDVKM. CDR3 length: 15 residues. The CDR3 nucleotides read TGTGCCAGCAGTGAAAGGACAGGCCTGAGTACTGAAGCTTTCTTT. It codes for CASSERTGLSTEAFF.

V usage is TRBV19 and J usage is TRBJ2-7; D may be TRBD2 (5 bases). V was pared by 3 bases and J by 4 bases, with 10 bases between. The CDR3 is 13 residues long. Germline V CDR1 and CDR2: LNHDA, SQIVND (reference sequence). The CDR3 loop is CASSMSGGYEQYF. For the CDR3, the DNA is TGTGCCAGTAGTATGTCAGGAGGTTACGAGCAGTACTTC.

The rearrangement uses TRBV6-5 and TRBJ1-3, with 7 nucleotides matching TRBD1. Germline V gene sequence: CDR1 MNHEY, CDR2 SVGAGI. The CDR3 is made up of 14 amino acids. The J segment lost 4 bases and the V segment lost 6 bases, leaving 6 bases of the junction unmatched. The CDR3 loop is CASRRQGGGNTIYF. DNA for the CDR3: TGTGCCAGCAGAAGACAGGGCGGGGGAAACACCATATATTTT.

V and J are TRBV11-2 and TRBJ2-5; 7 bases agree with TRBD1. The CDR3 loop spans 15 amino acids. V shed 5 bases and J 5 bases; nucleotides not matched to a gene: 11. The germline V gene encodes CDR1 SGHAT and CDR2 FQNNGV. The CDR3 protein is CASSAQTGMVETQYF. The CDR3 coding sequence is TGTGCCAGCAGCGCCCAGACAGGGATGGTGGAGACCCAGTACTTC.

This clone was detected once. This chain uses TRBV2 with TRBJ2-2; the match to TRBD1 covers 7 bases. Germline V gene sequence: CDR1 SNHLY, CDR2 FYNNEI. Unmatched junction bases numbered 2, after V lost 4 bases and J lost 0 bases. The CDR3 is made up of 15 amino acids. CDR3 residues: CASSGQGTNTGELFF. The CDR3 DNA follows: TGTGCCAGCAGTGGACAGGGAACGAACACCGGGGAGCTGTTTTTT.

V usage is TRBV30 and J usage is TRBJ1-1, with 7 bases fitting TRBD1. CDR3 size: 13 residues. Germline values: CDR1 GTSNPN, CDR2 SVGIG (reference sequence). V was pared by 6 bases and J by 9 bases, with 13 bases of the junction left unmatched. The CDR3 region is CACTTTGTAKAFF. The CDR3 nucleotides are TGTGCCTGCACAACGACCGGGACAGCCAAAGCTTTCTTT.

J is TRBJ1-5 and V is TRBV12-3 or TRBV12-4; maybe TRBD1 (6 bases). The CDR3 runs to 13 residues. V dropped 8 bases and J dropped 4 bases, with 12 bases sitting between them. The CDR3: CASRRGPNQPQHF. The CDR3, as DNA: TGTGCCAGCCGCAGGGGCCCAAATCAGCCCCAGCATTTT.

This clone was seen a handful of times. This chain joins TRBV7-9 and TRBJ1-4; D might be TRBD1 (6 bases). V gave up 11 bases and J gave up 3 bases, with 13 bases separating them. CDR3 length: 13 amino acids. Germline V CDR1 and CDR2: SEHNR, FQNEAQ (reference sequence). The CDR3 sequence: CALNRASNEKLFF. In nucleotides, the CDR3 is TGTGCCCTGAACAGGGCGTCTAATGAAAAACTGTTTTTT.

This sequence joins TRBV29-1 and TRBJ1-2; TRBD1 matches 8 bases. The CDR3 has 14 amino acids. Germline-derived CDR1 and CDR2 are SQVTM and ANQGSEA. The junction had 7 bases not matched to a gene; V was cut back by 3 bases and J by 4 bases. CDR3 amino acids: CSVDSGTGRYGYTF. The CDR3 bases are TGCAGCGTTGATTCCGGGACAGGCCGCTATGGCTACACCTTC.

The chain couples TRBV30 to TRBJ1-2; TRBD1 is a possible D gene (6 bases). Per the germline V gene, CDR1 is GTSNPN and CDR2 is SVGIG (reference sequence). The CDR3 loop spans 14 amino acids. The V gene lost 2 bases and the J gene lost 8 bases, with 18 bases spanning the gap. The CDR3 DNA is TGTGCCTGGAGTCCGACCCCCGCAGGGGAAGGCTACACCTTC. Its translation is CAWSPTPAGEGYTF.

This chain uses TRBV4-2 with TRBJ2-5; TRBD2 matches at 12 bases. The CDR3 consists of 15 residues. V lost 0 bases and J lost 5; bases outside the gene matches: 1. The germline V gene encodes CDR1 LGHNA and CDR2 YNFKEQ. This CDR3 is CASSQELAGGETQYF. CDR3 bases: TGTGCCAGCAGCCAAGAACTAGCGGGAGGTGAGACCCAGTACTTC.

The CDR3 loop reads CSVEDGGKGSTEAFF. CDR3 nucleotide sequence: TGCAGCGTTGAAGATGGCGGGAAGGGCAGCACTGAAGCTTTCTTT. The genes are TRBV29-1 and TRBJ1-1; D is unclear. The V end was cut by 0 bases, the J end by 4 bases, with 15 bases between. The CDR3 totals 15 residues. The germline V gene has CDR1 SQVTM and CDR2 ANQGSEA. The full variable domain, its missing parts supplied by reference TRBV29-1 and TRBJ1-1, is SAVISQKPSRDICQRGTSLTIQCQVDSQVTMMFWYRQQPGQSLTLIATANQGSEATYESGFVIDKFPISRPNLTFSTLTVSNMSPEDSSIYLCSVEDGGKGSTEAFFGQGTRLTVV.

The genes are TRBV25-1 and TRBJ2-1; D ambiguous. Germline loops: CDR1 MGHDK, CDR2 SYGVNS. The CDR3 sequence is 15 residues long. Trimming cost V 6 bases and J 0 bases, with 12 bases left between them. The DNA of the CDR3 is TGTGCCAGCAGCCCCCGGGTTAGCTCCTACAATGAGCAGTTCTTC. It is translated as CASSPRVSSYNEQFF.

The chain uses TRBV2 and TRBJ2-5, with TRBD1 as a possible D gene (6 bases). The CDR3 runs 12 residues. Germline CDR1 SNHLY, CDR2 FYNNEI. Trimming left V 7 bases short and J 4 bases short, with 10 bases between. The chain's CDR3 is CASKQGGETQYF. Written as DNA, the CDR3 is TGTGCCAGCAAACAGGGTGGAGAGACCCAGTACTTC.

The chain employs TRBV18 and TRBJ1-1; tentative D call: TRBD1 (6 bases). The CDR3 is 14 amino acids. With 3 bases removed from V and 5 bases from J, the gap between germline ends came to 13 bases. The germline V gene has CDR1 KGHSH and CDR2 LQKENI. In DNA, the CDR3 is TGTGCCAGCTCACCTTCAGGGGATGGAACTGAAGCTTTCTTT. Translated: CASSPSGDGTEAFF. Full variable domain (missing parts from reference TRBV18 and TRBJ1-1): NAGVMQNPRHLVRRRGQEARLRCSPMKGHSHVYWYRQLPEEGLKFMVYLQKENIIDESGMPKERFSAEFPKEGPSILRIQQVVRGDSAAYFCASSPSGDGTEAFFGQGTRLTVV.